These T cell receptor beta chains were read from a single sample in a study of OX40 agonist ivuxolimab in advanced cancers. Clones were read by immunoSEQ multiplex PCR, and TCRdb kept only the in-frame ones, dropping some. The data show some 60,000 clones, approximately 81% seen once. The sample consisted of CD4+ or CD8+ T cells sorted from blood, taken in a trial of the OX40 agonist ivuxolimab. The receptor source for this set is an adult with an advanced solid tumor such as melanoma, head and neck, liver or kidney cancer. Each CDR3 is given with its conserved first and last residue. The order of the fields is D gene, clone size, J gene, V gene, CDR3 protein, CDR3 DNA. D genes are given only for firm matches. Clone size appears in some rows only: once, few, many, or a class for an expanded clone.

>TRBD2|-|TRBJ2-5|TRBV11-3
CASSLEGTSGQETQYF
TGTGCCAGCAGCTTAGAAGGCACTAGCGGTCAAGAGACCCAGTACTTC
>TRBD2|-|TRBJ2-7|TRBV4-2
CASSQRLAGGGEQYF
TGTGCCAGCAGCCAAAGACTAGCGGGGGGTGGCGAGCAGTACTTC
>TRBD2|once|TRBJ2-1|TRBV5-1
CASSLTGLAGSRSGNEQFF
TGCGCCAGCAGCTTGACGGGACTAGCGGGATCCCGCTCTGGAAATGAGCAGTTCTTC
>-|-|TRBJ1-3|TRBV5-8
CASSLFAPTASYSGNTIYF
TGTGCCAGCAGCTTGTTCGCCCCAACAGCTTCCTACTCTGGAAACACCATATATTTT
>-|-|TRBJ1-5|TRBV6-5
CASGRGQPQHF
TGTGCCAGCGGCAGGGGTCAGCCCCAGCATTTT
>TRBD1|once|TRBJ1-1|TRBV5-4
CASSLDRGRAFF
TGTGCCAGCAGCTTGGACAGGGGACGAGCTTTCTTT
>-|-|TRBJ2-7|TRBV6-6
CASPSRRRWQYF
TGTGCCAGCCCCTCCCGTCGACGGTGGCAGTACTTC
>-|-|TRBJ2-2|TRBV18
CASSPQPTGELFF
TGTGCCAGCTCACCACAGCCTACCGGGGAGCTGTTTTTT
>TRBD2|-|TRBJ2-1|TRBV4-2
CASSQELAGGLYNEQFF
TGTGCCAGCAGCCAGGAACTAGCGGGAGGGCTATACAATGAGCAGTTCTTC
>-|-|TRBJ1-2|TRBV5-5
CASSFGQGMYGYTF
TGTGCCAGCAGCTTTGGTCAGGGGATGTATGGCTACACCTTC
>TRBD2|-|TRBJ2-1|TRBV4-1
CASSQDLAGEQEQFF
TGCGCCAGCAGCCAAGATCTAGCGGGAGAACAAGAGCAGTTCTTC
>-|-|TRBJ2-2|TRBV7-7
CASSPDTGMIGELFF
TGTGCCAGCAGCCCCGACACAGGGATGATCGGGGAGCTGTTTTTT
>TRBD1|-|TRBJ1-5|TRBV7-9
CASTITPPRQGIGQPQHF
TGTGCCAGCACCATAACCCCGCCCCGACAGGGTATAGGGCAGCCCCAGCATTTT
>TRBD2|-|TRBJ2-5|TRBV10-2
CASSDKREGETQYF
TGCGCCAGCAGTGACAAGCGGGAAGGGGAGACCCAGTACTTC
>-|-|TRBJ1-2|TRBV29-1
CSVEGRGEDYGYTF
TGCAGCGTTGAGGGCAGGGGAGAGGACTATGGCTACACCTTC
>TRBD1|few|TRBJ2-3|TRBV30
CAWSVWGTGTSDTQYF
TGTGCCTGGAGTGTATGGGGGACAGGGACCTCAGATACGCAGTATTTT
>TRBD1|-|TRBJ2-2|TRBV5-1
CASSLMAGGTGELFF
TGCGCCAGCAGCTTGATGGCAGGGGGCACCGGGGAGCTGTTTTTT
>TRBD2|-|TRBJ2-1|TRBV27
CASGPGTIINEQFF
TGTGCCAGCGGACCCGGGACTATCATAAATGAGCAGTTCTTC
>-|few|TRBJ2-2|TRBV19
CASTKGRDAGRGELFF
TGTGCCAGTACCAAAGGCCGGGACGCCGGACGGGGGGAGCTGTTTTTT
>-|-|TRBJ2-2|TRBV27
CASSWARDWRPNTGELFF
TGTGCCAGCAGTTGGGCCAGGGACTGGAGACCCAACACCGGGGAGCTGTTTTTT
>TRBD2|-|TRBJ2-5|TRBV19
CASSRGTSGSKTQYF
TGTGCCAGTAGTAGAGGGACTAGCGGGAGCAAGACCCAGTACTTC
>-|-|TRBJ2-3|TRBV5-1
CASSFDPASSTDTQYF
TGCGCCAGCAGCTTTGACCCTGCGTCCAGCACAGATACGCAGTATTTT
>TRBD1|once|TRBJ1-4|TRBV5-1
CASSTGTGDEKLFF
TGCGCCAGCAGTACCGGGACAGGGGATGAAAAACTGTTTTTT